The rows below give T cell receptor beta chains drawn from one sample of a study of blood T cell repertoires in COVID-19. Profiling relied on immunoSEQ multiplex PCR, and the TCRdb table lists in-frame clones only, not all of them. Of 400,000 to 500,000 clones in the sample, more than 80% were seen once. The specimen was peripheral blood. These receptors were collected from a woman in her twenties or thirties with active or convalescent COVID-19. Each CDR3 is given with its conserved first and last residue. The order of the fields is D gene, J gene, V gene, clone size, CDR3 DNA, CDR3 protein. The D gene is left open where the match is weak. Clone size is not always given. Where it is, it says once, few, many or a class for expanded clones.

TRBD1 | TRBJ1-2 | TRBV29-1 | . | TGCAGCGTTGAAGAACAGACAGGGAAGACCTTC | CSVEEQTGKTF
TRBD1 | TRBJ1-2 | TRBV2 | . | TGTGCCAGTGGGACAGGAGTTAACTATGGCTACACCTTC | CASGTGVNYGYTF
. | TRBJ2-3 | TRBV6-6 | once | TGTGCCAGCAGCGACTCCGCAGATACGCAGTATTTT | CASSDSADTQYF
. | TRBJ2-1 | TRBV5-5 | . | TGTGCCAGCAGCTACCGGGAGGAGCAGTTCTTC | CASSYREEQFF
. | TRBJ2-3 | TRBV5-1 | . | TGCGCCAGCAGCTCTGCCGGGGATACGCAGTATTTT | CASSSAGDTQYF
. | TRBJ2-7 | TRBV7-9 | . | TGTGCCAGCAGCTTAGTCAGCGTCTCCTACGAGCAGTACTTC | CASSLVSVSYEQYF
. | TRBJ2-3 | TRBV10-1 | . | TGCGCCGCGGCGGGGAGCACAGATACGCAGTATTTT | CAAAGSTDTQYF
. | TRBJ2-3 | TRBV2 | once | TGTGCCAGCGGGGGGGCTGATACGCAGTATTTT | CASGGADTQYF
TRBD1 | TRBJ1-5 | TRBV20-1 | once | TGCAGTGCTAGTAACGGACAGGGTAATCAGCCCCAGCATTTT | CSASNGQGNQPQHF
. | TRBJ2-7 | TRBV4-2 | . | TGTGCCAGCAGCCAAGAAAGGTTTCTGGGGGCCGCCTACGAGCAGTACTTC | CASSQERFLGAAYEQYF
. | TRBJ2-3 | TRBV18 | . | TGTGCCAGCTCACCACTGAAGGGAGTATCAGATACGCAGTATTTT | CASSPLKGVSDTQYF
. | TRBJ1-3 | TRBV7-9 | . | TGTGCCAGCAGCTTAGTTACGGGAACCTCTGGAAACACCATATATTTT | CASSLVTGTSGNTIYF
TRBD1 | TRBJ2-7 | TRBV3-1/TRBV3-2 | . | TGTGCCAGCAGCGGCGGGACAGGGGTTTTACTCTACGAGCAGTACTTC | CASSGGTGVLLYEQYF
TRBD2 | TRBJ2-2 | TRBV19 | . | TGTGCCAGTAGAGTTAGCGGGGGGGCCGGGGAGCTGTTTTTT | CASRVSGGAGELFF
TRBD1 | TRBJ2-7 | TRBV18 | . | TGTGCCAGCTCACCGCTCGGCACCGGGACAGGGGCCTACGAGCAGTACTTC | CASSPLGTGTGAYEQYF
. | TRBJ1-2 | TRBV20-1 | . | TGCAGTGCTAGTTATTCCGGGAGCTATGGCTACACCTTC | CSASYSGSYGYTF
TRBD2 | TRBJ2-3 | TRBV6-4 | . | TGTGCCAGCAGTGACGACGGGGGGGCTTCAGATACGCAGTATTTT | CASSDDGGASDTQYF
. | TRBJ2-3 | TRBV5-6 | . | TGTGCCAGCAGCTTGTGGGGAGGCACAGATACGCAGTATTTT | CASSLWGGTDTQYF
TRBD1 | TRBJ2-5 | TRBV11-2 | . | TGTGCCAGCAGTCTAAGGACAGGGGGCTTAGGAGAGACCCAGTACTTC | CASSLRTGGLGETQYF
TRBD1 | TRBJ1-3 | TRBV18 | . | TGTGCCAGCTCACCAGGGATGACAGGGGCCTACTCTGGAAACACCATATATTTT | CASSPGMTGAYSGNTIYF
TRBD2 | TRBJ2-3 | TRBV6-1 | once | TGTGCCAGCAGTGACTTCGGCGGGGGGGCTACCACAGATACGCAGTATTTT | CASSDFGGGATTDTQYF
TRBD2 | TRBJ2-5 | TRBV6-2/TRBV6-3 | . | TGTGCCAGCAGTTCACCGACTAGCGGGGGGGAGACCCAGTACTTC | CASSSPTSGGETQYF
TRBD2 | TRBJ2-1 | TRBV5-1 | once | TGCGCCAGCAGCTTTCTAGCGGGAGGGCCCGACAATGAGCAGTTCTTC | CASSFLAGGPDNEQFF
. | TRBJ1-2 | TRBV3-1/TRBV3-2 | . | TGTGCCAGCAGCCTTCAGGGGTATGGCTACACCTTC | CASSLQGYGYTF
TRBD2 | TRBJ2-1 | TRBV5-4 | . | TGTGCCAGCAGCACTAGAACTAGCGGGAGTATGCAGTTCTTC | CASSTRTSGSMQFF
TRBD2 | TRBJ2-5 | TRBV2 | . | TGTGCCAGCAGGGGAGGGACTAGCGGACAAGAGACCCAGTACTTC | CASRGGTSGQETQYF
TRBD2 | TRBJ2-1 | TRBV10-3 | . | TGTGCCATCAGTGCGTTCATGAGAACTAGCGACCTAGGCTCCTACAATGAGCAGTTCTTC | CAISAFMRTSDLGSYNEQFF
TRBD2 | TRBJ2-3 | TRBV5-4 | . | TGTGCCAGCACCAGCGGGGGGGATACGCAGTATTTT | CASTSGGDTQYF
. | TRBJ1-2 | TRBV6-5 | . | TGTGCCAGCAGTTACCGTGAACTAGTTGACAACTATGGCTACACCTTC | CASSYRELVDNYGYTF
TRBD1 | TRBJ2-3 | TRBV27 | . | TGTGCCAGCAGTTTATTGGGACAGGGCCGGGCAGATACGCAGTATTTT | CASSLLGQGRADTQYF
. | TRBJ2-7 | TRBV9 | . | TGTGCCAGCAGCACCGGACAGACCTACGAGCAGTACTTC | CASSTGQTYEQYF
TRBD1 | TRBJ1-1 | TRBV7-6 | once | TGTGCCAGCAGCGTAGACAGGGGGAACACTGAAGCTTTCTTT | CASSVDRGNTEAFF
TRBD1 | TRBJ1-6 | TRBV28 | . | TGTGCCAGCAGTTTGGGCGGGACAGGCTATTCACCCCTCCACTTT | CASSLGGTGYSPLHF
. | TRBJ1-5 | TRBV12-3/TRBV12-4 | . | TGTGCCAGCAGTATACAGGGCAATCAGCCCCAGCATTTT | CASSIQGNQPQHF
. | TRBJ2-2 | TRBV6-6 | . | TGTGCCAGCAGTTACTTGGAAGGGGCCGGGGAGCTGTTTTTT | CASSYLEGAGELFF
TRBD2 | TRBJ2-7 | TRBV7-6 | . | TGTGCCAGCAGCGAGTCTCTAGCGGGGACCTACGAGCAGTACTTC | CASSESLAGTYEQYF
TRBD1 | TRBJ1-1 | TRBV3-1/TRBV3-2 | . | TGTGCCAGCAGCAGAACCGGGACAGCGTCGAGGAACACTGAAGCTTTCTTT | CASSRTGTASRNTEAFF
TRBD1 | TRBJ2-2 | TRBV6-5 | . | TGTGCCAGCACCGGGACAGGAGGTACTACCGGGGAGCTGTTTTTT | CASTGTGGTTGELFF
TRBD2 | TRBJ2-3 | TRBV5-1 | . | TGCGCCAGCAGCCCGGGACAGGGGACTAGCGGGGGCCGTAGCACAGATACGCAGTATTTT | CASSPGQGTSGGRSTDTQYF
TRBD2 | TRBJ2-1 | TRBV20-1 | . | TGCAGTGCTAGTGGTTCTAGCGGGAGCGATGAGCAGTTCTTC | CSASGSSGSDEQFF